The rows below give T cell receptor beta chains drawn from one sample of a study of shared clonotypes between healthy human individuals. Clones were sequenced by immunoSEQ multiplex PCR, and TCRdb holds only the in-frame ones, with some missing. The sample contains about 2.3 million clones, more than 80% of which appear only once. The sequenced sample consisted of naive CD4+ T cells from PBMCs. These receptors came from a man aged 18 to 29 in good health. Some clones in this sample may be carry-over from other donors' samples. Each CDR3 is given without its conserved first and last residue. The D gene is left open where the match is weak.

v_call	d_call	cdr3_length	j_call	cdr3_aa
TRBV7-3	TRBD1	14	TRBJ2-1	ASSPRQGLYTNEQF
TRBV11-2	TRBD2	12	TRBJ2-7	ASSFERDAYEQY
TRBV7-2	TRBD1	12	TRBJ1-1	ASSSTGVWTEAF
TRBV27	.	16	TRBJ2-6	ASRTRGEGPLGANVLT
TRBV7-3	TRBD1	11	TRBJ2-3	ASSPTGGDTQY
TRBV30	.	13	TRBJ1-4	AWSLNGGAREKLF
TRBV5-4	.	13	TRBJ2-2	ASSPTGPATGELF
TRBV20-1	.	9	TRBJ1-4	SARDLGGRF
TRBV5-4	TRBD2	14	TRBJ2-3	ASSLRTSGSTDTQY
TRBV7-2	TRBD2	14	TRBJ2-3	ASSLGLAEGTDTQY
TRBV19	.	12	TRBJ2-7	ASSLRDLFYEQY
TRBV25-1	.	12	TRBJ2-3	ASSEFVSSDTQY
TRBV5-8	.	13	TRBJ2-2	ASSLQISRTGELF
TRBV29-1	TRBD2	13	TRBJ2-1	SVGGGRAAYNEQF
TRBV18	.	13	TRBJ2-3	ASSPTSPSTDTQY
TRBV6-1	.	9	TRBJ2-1	ASRDSIEQF
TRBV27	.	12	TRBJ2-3	ASSSPGYGYTQY
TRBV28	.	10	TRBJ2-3	AIQGSGGTQY
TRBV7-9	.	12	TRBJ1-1	ASSLKTINTEAF
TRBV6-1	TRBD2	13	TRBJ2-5	ASSLLANVQETQY
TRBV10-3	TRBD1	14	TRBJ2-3	AISGSTGGGTDTQY
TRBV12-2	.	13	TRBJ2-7	ASRLVPGEGYEQY
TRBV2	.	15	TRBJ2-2	ASTRKGASGNTGELF
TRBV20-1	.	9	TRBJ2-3	SALANSPQY
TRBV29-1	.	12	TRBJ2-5	SGLQGVGGETQY
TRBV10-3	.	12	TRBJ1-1	AISAQGKNTEAF
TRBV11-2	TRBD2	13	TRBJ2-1	ASSLAGANNYEQF
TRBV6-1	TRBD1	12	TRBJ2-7	ASRGTGLRDEQY
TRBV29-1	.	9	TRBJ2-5	SVERMETQY
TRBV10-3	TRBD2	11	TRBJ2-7	ATLAGAPYEQY
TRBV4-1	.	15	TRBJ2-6	ASSQVPGAFGANVLT
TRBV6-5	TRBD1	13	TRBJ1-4	ASKRQGANNEKLF
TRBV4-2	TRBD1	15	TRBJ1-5	ASSSGTGSYSNQPQH
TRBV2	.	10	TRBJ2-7	ASSPSLYEQY
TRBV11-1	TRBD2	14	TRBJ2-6	ASLGLAGGGANVLT
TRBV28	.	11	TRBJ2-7	ASSFPTAYEQY
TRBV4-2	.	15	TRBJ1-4	ASSQDSREGFNEKLF
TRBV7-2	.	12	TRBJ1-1	ASSLVTGYTEAF
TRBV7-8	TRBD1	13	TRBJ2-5	ASSLGTGPGETQY
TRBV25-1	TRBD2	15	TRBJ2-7	ASSDRPGLAGTYEQY
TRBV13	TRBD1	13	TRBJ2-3	ASRPRDRGTDTQY
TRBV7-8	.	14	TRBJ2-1	ASSPGGRGSYNEQF
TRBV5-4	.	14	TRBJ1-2	ASSTANFGRSRGYT
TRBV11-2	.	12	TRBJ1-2	ASSLRAGQYGYT